The clone carrying this TCR beta chain was detected once. The data stem from a study of T cell responses to AZD1222 COVID-19 vaccine. The CDR3 is made up of 13 amino acids. CDR1 is SGHTA, CDR2 FQGNSA, per germline. J gave up 8 bases and V 8 bases, and 4 bases lay outside the gene matches. TCRdb's copy holds only in-frame clones and misses some; the assay was immunoSEQ multiplex PCR. The data show more than 120,000 clones, around 91% seen once. The chain employs TRBV7-2 and TRBJ1-6; 9 positions match TRBD1. The sample in question was peripheral blood, obtained 28 days after the second AZD1222 dose. This TCR derives from an adult who received the AZD1222 COVID-19 vaccine. This CDR3 is CASGQGSDSPLHF. CDR3 DNA: TGTGCCAGCGGACAGGGGAGCGATTCACCCCTCCACTTT.